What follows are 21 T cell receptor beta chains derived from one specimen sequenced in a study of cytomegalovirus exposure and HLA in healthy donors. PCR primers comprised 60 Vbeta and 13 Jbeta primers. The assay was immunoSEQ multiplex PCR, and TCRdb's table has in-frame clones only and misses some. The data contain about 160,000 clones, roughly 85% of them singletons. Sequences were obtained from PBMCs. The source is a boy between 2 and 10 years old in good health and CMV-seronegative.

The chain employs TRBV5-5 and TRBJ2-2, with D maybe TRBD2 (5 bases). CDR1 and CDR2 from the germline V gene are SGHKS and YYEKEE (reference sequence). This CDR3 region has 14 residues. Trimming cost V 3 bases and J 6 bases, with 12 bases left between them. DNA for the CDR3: TGTGCCAGCAGCTCTAATCAGGAGGCCGGGGAGCTGTTTTTT. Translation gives CASSSNQEAGELFF.

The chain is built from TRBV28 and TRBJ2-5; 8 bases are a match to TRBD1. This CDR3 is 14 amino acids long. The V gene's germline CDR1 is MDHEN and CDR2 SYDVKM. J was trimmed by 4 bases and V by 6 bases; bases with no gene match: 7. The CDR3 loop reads CASSRGQGGETQYF. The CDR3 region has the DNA TGTGCCAGCAGCCGAGGACAGGGAGGAGAGACCCAGTACTTC. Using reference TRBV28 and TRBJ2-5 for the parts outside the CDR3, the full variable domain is DVKVTQSSRYLVKRTGEKVFLECVQDMDHENMFWYRQDPGLGLRLIYFSYDVKMKEKGDIPEGYSVSREKKERFSLILESASTNQTSMYLCASSRGQGGETQYFGPGTRLLVL.

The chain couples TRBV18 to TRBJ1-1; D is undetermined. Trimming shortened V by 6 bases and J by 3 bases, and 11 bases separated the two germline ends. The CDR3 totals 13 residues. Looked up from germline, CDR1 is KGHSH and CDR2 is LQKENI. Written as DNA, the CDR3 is TGTGCCAGCTCCCCCCGGGGTGACACTGAAGCTTTCTTT. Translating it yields CASSPRGDTEAFF. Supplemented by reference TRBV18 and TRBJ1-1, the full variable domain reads NAGVMQNPRHLVRRRGQEARLRCSPMKGHSHVYWYRQLPEEGLKFMVYLQKENIIDESGMPKERFSAEFPKEGPSILRIQQVVRGDSAAYFCASSPRGDTEAFFGQGTRLTVV.

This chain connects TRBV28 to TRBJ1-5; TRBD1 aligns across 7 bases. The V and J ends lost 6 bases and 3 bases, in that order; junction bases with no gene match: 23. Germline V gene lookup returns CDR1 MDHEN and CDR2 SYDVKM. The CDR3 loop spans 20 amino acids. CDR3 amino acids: CASSFPLVSQTGTDNQPQHF. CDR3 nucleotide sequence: TGTGCCAGCAGCTTTCCCCTTGTTTCCCAAACCGGGACAGACAATCAGCCCCAGCATTTT.

The chain's CDR3 is CASSRTGDQETQYF. The CDR3 bases are TGTGCCAGCTCGAGGACAGGGGACCAAGAGACCCAGTACTTC. V gene TRBV7-2 combines with J gene TRBJ2-5; TRBD1 matches at 9 bases. Germline V gene lookup returns CDR1 SGHTA and CDR2 FQGNSA. The CDR3 is 14 amino acids. Trimming took 8 bases from V and 0 from J; bases not matched to a gene: 4.

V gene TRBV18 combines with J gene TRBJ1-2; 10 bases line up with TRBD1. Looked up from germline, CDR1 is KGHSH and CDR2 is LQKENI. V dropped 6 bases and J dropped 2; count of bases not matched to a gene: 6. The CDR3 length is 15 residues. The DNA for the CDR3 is TGTGCCAGCTCCCCAAAGGACAGGGGGAACTATGGCTACACCTTC. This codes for CASSPKDRGNYGYTF.

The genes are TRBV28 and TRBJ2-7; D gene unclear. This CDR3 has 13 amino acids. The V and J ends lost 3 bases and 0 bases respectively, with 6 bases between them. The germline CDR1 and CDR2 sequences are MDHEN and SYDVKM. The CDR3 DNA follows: TGTGCCAGCAGTTTCGACACCTCCTACGAGCAGTACGTC. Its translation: CASSFDTSYEQYV.

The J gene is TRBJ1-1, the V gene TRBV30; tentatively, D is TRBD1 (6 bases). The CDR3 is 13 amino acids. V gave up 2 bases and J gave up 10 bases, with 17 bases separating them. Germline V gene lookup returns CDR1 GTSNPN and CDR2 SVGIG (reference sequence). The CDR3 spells CAWSLRTVGRAFF. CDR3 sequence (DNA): TGTGCCTGGAGTCTCCGGACAGTTGGGAGAGCTTTCTTT.

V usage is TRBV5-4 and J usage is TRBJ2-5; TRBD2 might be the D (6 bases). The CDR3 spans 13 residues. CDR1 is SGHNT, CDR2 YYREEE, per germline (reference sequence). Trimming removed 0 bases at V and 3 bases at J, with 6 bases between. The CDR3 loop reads CASSLGGEETQYF. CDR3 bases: TGTGCCAGCAGCTTGGGGGGGGAAGAGACCCAGTACTTC.

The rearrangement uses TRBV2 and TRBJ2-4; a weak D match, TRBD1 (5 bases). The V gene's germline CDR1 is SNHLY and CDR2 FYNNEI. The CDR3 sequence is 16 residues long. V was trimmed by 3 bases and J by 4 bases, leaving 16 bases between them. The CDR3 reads CASSEGGAGPKNIQYF. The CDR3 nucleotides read TGTGCCAGCAGTGAGGGTGGAGCAGGGCCAAAAAACATTCAGTACTTC. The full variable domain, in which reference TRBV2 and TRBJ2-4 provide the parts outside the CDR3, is EPEVTQTPSHQVTQMGQEVILRCVPISNHLYFYWYRQILGQKVEFLVSFYNNEISEKSEIFDDQFSVERPDGSNFTLKIRSTKLEDSAMYFCASSEGGAGPKNIQYFGAGTRLSVL.

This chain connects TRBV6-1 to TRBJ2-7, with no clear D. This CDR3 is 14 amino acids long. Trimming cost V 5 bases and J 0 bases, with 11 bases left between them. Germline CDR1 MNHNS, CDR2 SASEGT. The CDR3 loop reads CASSWKRSSYEQYF. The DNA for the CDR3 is TGTGCCAGCAGTTGGAAGAGGAGCTCCTACGAGCAGTACTTC.

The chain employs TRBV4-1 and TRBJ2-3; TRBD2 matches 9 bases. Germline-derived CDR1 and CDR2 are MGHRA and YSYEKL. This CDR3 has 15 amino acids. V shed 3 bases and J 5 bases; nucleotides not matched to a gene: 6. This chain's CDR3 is CASSQGTSTRDTQYF. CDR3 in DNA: TGCGCCAGCAGCCAGGGGACTAGCACCCGAGATACGCAGTATTTT.

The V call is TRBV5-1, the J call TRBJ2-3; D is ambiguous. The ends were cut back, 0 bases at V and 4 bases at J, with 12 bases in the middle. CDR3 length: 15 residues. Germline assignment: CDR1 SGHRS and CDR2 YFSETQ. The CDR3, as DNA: TGCGCCAGCAGCTTGGAGGCAGGAATAGCAGATACGCAGTATTTT. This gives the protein CASSLEAGIADTQYF.

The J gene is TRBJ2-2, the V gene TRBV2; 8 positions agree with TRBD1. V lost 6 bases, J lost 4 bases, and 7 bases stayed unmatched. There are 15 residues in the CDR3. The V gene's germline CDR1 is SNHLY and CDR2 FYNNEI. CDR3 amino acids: CASRIDRGGTGELFF. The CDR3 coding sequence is TGTGCCAGCAGAATCGACAGGGGAGGCACCGGGGAGCTGTTTTTT.

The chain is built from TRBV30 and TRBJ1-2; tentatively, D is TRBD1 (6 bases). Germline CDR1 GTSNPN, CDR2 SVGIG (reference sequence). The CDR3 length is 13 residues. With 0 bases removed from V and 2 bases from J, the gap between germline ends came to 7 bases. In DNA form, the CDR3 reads TGTGCCTGGAGTGTAGGGACAAACTATGGCTACACCTTC. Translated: CAWSVGTNYGYTF.

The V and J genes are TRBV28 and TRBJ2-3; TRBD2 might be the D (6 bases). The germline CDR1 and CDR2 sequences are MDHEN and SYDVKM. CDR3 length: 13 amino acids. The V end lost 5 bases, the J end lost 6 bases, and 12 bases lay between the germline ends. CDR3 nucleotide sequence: TGTGCCAGCAGTATCCCGGGGAGGGATACGCAGTATTTT. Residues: CASSIPGRDTQYF.

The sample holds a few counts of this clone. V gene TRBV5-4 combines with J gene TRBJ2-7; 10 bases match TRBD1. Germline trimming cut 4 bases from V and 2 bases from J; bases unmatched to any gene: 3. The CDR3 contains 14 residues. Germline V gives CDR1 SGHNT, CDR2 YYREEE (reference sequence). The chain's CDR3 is CASSPGQGAYEQYV. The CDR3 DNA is TGTGCCAGCAGCCCTGGACAGGGGGCCTACGAGCAGTACGTC.

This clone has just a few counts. CDR3 DNA sequence: TGTGCCTGGACTACCTCAAGGGCGGGACAGGGGGCTCTCTTCTCCTACGAGCAGTACTTC. Its protein is CAWTTSRAGQGALFSYEQYF. This chain joins TRBV30 and TRBJ2-7; 12 bases agree with TRBD1. The CDR3 is 20 residues long. V trimming: 4 bases; J trimming: 0 bases; junction bases outside the gene matches: 19. Per the germline V gene, CDR1 is GTSNPN and CDR2 is SVGIG (reference sequence). The full variable domain, completed using reference TRBV30 and TRBJ2-7, is SQTIHQWPATLVQPVGSPLSLECTVEGTSNPNLYWYRQAAGRGLQLLFYSVGIGQISSEVPQNLSASRPQDRQFILSSKKLLLSDSGFYLCAWTTSRAGQGALFSYEQYFGPGTRLTVT.

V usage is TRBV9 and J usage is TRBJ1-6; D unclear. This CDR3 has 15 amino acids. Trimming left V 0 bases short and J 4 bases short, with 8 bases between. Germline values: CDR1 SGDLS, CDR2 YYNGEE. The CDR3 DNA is TGTGCCAGCAGCGTAGAAGGGAGATATAATTCACCCCTCCACTTT. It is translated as CASSVEGRYNSPLHF.

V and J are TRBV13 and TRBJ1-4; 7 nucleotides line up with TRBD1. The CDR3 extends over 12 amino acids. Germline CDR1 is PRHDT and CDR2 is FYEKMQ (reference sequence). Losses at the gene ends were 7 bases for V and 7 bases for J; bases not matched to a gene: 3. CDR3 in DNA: TGTGCCAGCACCGACAGGGCTGAAAAACTGTTTTTT. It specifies CASTDRAEKLFF. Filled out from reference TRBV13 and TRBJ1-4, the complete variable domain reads AAGVIQSPRHLIKEKRETATLKCYPIPRHDTVYWYQQGPGQDPQFLISFYEKMQSDKGSIPDRFSAQQFSDYHSELNMSSLELGDSALYFCASTDRAEKLFFGSGTQLSVL.

Here the CDR3 reads CASSPEPGQAGNTIYF. The CDR3 DNA sequence: TGCGCCAGCAGCCCAGAACCGGGACAGGCTGGAAACACCATATATTTT. The rearrangement uses TRBV5-1 and TRBJ1-3; the match to TRBD1 covers 8 bases. The V gene end was trimmed by 4 bases and the J gene end by 2 bases; junction bases not matched to a gene: 8. Germline V gene data show CDR1 as SGHRS and CDR2 as YFSETQ. The CDR3 spans 16 residues. The whole variable domain, remainder taken from reference TRBV5-1 and TRBJ1-3, is KAGVTQTPRYLIKTRGQQVTLSCSPISGHRSVSWYQQTPGQGLQFLFEYFSETQRNKGNFPGRFSGRQFSNSRSEMNVSTLELGDSALYLCASSPEPGQAGNTIYFGEGSWLTVV.